This TCR beta chain was identified in a study of Graves' ophthalmopathy and Graves' hyperthyroidism. PBMCs had their origin in fresh peripheral blood (10 ml). Comment on this clonotype: Its antigen is undetermined.

General study points: Ophthalmopathy progression was predicted with approximately 64% sensitivity and 72% to 80% specificity. Sensitivity reached 87.88% and specificity about 76% for a 13-signature model separating ophthalmopathy from stable hyperthyroidism. Also, most clonotypes expanded in the thyroid above 0.001 frequency appeared in blood.

Transcripts of RNA were the source for amplifying TCR beta CDR3 regions. HTBI-primed RT-PCR formed the first round, and a multiplex PCR formed the second. TCRdb re-analysed the multiplex PCR reads in MiXCR, keeping a single row per CDR3 protein. The sample consists of more than 550,000 distinct CDR3 sequences, over 40% of them appearing once. The receptor's source is an adult man with Graves' ophthalmopathy. Sequenced material: peripheral blood.

Here the CDR3 reads CASSQVLRGPEQYF. The CDR3 DNA reads TGTGCCAGCAGCCAAGTCCTCAGGGGCCCCGAGCAGTACTTC. The gene calls are TRBV7-2 and TRBJ2-7, with D possibly TRBD1 on 6 matching bases. V was trimmed by 5 bases and J by 6 bases, leaving 17 bases between them. Germline V gives CDR1 SGHTA, CDR2 FQGNSA. CDR3 length: 14 residues.